This T cell receptor beta chain was sequenced for a study of T cell repertoires in aging, cancer and after chemotherapy. Study at large: Healthy donor repertoires were recorded over several months to years and showed clear clonal overlap. Whole-study results and caveats: Age-matched healthy donors had significantly more diverse, less clonal blood TCR repertoires than untreated cancer patients. Immunological memory after chemotherapy cannot be judged from the repertoire data. In each cancer cohort, median generation probability increased across chemotherapy, suggesting thymic output rebounded.

In regard to this clonotype: Its target is unknown.

Amplification of TCR beta used genomic DNA extracted from peripheral blood. A mixed TRB-A/B primer pool amplified rearranged TRB by multiplex touch-down PCR. TCRdb recomputed calls from the multiplex PCR reads with MiXCR, one row per CDR3 protein. The data show approximately 9,700 distinct CDR3 sequences, approximately 40% seen once. The V gene's germline CDR1 is MNHNS and CDR2 SASEGT. After removal of 5 bases from V and 7 bases from J, the junction contained 5 bases not matched to a gene. The CDR3 runs to 14 residues. The gene calls are TRBV6-1 and TRBJ1-4; 9 bases agree with TRBD1. This clonotype was sampled from a human donor in good health. The sample comprised blood. CDR3 nucleotide sequence: TGTGCCAGCAGTACAGGGGGCCTTGGTGAAAAACTGTTTTTT. Amino acids: CASSTGGLGEKLFF.